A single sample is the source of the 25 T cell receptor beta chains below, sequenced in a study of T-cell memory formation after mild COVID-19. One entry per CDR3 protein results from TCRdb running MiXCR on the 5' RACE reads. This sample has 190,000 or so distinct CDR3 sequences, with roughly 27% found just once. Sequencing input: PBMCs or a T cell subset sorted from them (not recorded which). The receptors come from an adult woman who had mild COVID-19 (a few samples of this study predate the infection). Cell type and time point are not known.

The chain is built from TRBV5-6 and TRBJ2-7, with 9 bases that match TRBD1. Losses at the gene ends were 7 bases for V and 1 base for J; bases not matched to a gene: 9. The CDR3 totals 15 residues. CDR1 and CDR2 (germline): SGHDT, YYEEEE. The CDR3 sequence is CASSPWDRASYEQYF. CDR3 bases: TGTGCCAGCTCACCGTGGGACAGGGCGTCCTACGAGCAGTACTTC.

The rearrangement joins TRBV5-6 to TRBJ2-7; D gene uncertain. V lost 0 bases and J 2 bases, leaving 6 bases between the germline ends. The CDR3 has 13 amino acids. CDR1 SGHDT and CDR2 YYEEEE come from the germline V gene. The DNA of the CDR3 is TGTGCCAGCAGCTTGGAACAGCCCTACGAGCAGTACTTC. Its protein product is CASSLEQPYEQYF.

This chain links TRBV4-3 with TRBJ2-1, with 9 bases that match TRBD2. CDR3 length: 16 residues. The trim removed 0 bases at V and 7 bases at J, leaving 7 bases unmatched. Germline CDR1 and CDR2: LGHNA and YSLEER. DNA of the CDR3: TGCGCCAGCAGCCAAGATGGGGCGGGAGGGTTGAATGAGCAGTTCTTC. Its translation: CASSQDGAGGLNEQFF.

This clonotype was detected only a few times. The CDR3 region is CATSSGAGGSGRRPQHF. CDR3 nucleotide sequence: TGTGCCACCAGTTCGGGGGCAGGGGGCAGCGGACGCCGGCCCCAGCATTTT. The chain combines TRBV24-1 with TRBJ1-5, with 8 positions matching TRBD1. The germline CDR1 and CDR2 sequences are KGHDR and SFDVKD. The CDR3 sequence is 17 residues long. V lost 6 bases to trimming and J lost 9 bases; unmatched junction nucleotides: 18.

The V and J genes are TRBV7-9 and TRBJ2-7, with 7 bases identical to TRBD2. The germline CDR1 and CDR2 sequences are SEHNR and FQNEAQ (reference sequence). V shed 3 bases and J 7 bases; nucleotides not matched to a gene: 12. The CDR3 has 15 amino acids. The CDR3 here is CASSLSVGEGVEQYF. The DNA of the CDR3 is TGTGCCAGCAGCTTGTCGGTGGGGGAGGGCGTGGAGCAGTACTTC.

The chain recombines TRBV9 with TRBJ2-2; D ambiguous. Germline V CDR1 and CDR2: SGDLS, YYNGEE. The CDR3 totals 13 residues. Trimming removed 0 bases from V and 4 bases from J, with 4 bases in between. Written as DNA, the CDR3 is TGTGCCAGCAGCGTAGATGTCACCGGGGAGCTGTTTTTT. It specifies CASSVDVTGELFF.

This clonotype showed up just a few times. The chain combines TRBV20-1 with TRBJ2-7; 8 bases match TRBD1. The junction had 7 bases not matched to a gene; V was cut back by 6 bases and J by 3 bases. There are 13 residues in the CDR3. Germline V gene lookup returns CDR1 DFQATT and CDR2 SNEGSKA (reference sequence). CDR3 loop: CSARDRLSYEQYF. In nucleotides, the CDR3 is TGCAGTGCCCGGGACAGGCTAAGCTACGAGCAGTACTTC.

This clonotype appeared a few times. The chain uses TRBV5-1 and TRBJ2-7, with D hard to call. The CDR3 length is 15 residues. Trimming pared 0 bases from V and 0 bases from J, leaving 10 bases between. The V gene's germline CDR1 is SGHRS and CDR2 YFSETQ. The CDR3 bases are TGCGCCAGCAGCTTGGTACAGCGCCACTCCTACGAGCAGTACTTC. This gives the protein CASSLVQRHSYEQYF.

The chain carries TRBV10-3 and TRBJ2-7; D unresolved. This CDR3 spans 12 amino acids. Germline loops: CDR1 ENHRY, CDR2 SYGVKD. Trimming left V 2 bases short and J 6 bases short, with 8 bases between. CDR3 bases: TGTGCCATCAGTGAGGAGAGTACCGAGCAGTACTTC. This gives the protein CAISEESTEQYF.

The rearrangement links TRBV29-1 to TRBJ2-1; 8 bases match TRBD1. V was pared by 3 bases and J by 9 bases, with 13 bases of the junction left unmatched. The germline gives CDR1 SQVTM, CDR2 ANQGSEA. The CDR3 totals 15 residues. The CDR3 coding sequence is TGCAGCGTTGAGTCTGCGGACAGGGTAGGATTTGAGCAGTTCTTC. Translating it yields CSVESADRVGFEQFF.

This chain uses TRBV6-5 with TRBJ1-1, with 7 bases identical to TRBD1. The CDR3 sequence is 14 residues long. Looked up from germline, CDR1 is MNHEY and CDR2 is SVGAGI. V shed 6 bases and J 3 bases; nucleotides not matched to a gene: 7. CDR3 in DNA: TGTGCCAGCAGACGACAGGGAAGCGACACTGAAGCTTTCTTT. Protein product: CASRRQGSDTEAFF.

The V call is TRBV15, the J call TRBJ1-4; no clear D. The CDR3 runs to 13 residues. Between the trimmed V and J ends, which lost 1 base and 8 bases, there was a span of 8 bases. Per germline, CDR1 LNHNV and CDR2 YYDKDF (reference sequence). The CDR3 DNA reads TGTGCCACCAGCAGAGGGTTAGAGGAAAAACTGTTTTTT. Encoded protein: CATSRGLEEKLFF.

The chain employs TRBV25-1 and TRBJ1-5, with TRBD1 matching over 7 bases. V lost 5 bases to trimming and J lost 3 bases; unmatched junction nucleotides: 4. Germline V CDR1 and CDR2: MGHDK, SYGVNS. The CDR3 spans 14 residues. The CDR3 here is CASSITGDNQPQHF. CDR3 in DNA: TGTGCCAGCAGTATAACAGGGGACAATCAGCCCCAGCATTTT.

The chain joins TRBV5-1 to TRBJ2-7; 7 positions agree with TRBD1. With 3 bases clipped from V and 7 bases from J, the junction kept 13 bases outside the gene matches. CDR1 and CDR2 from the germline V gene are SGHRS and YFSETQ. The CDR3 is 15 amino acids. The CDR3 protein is CASSSSLDRTREQYF. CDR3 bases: TGCGCCAGCAGCTCCTCCCTGGACAGGACGCGGGAGCAGTACTTC.

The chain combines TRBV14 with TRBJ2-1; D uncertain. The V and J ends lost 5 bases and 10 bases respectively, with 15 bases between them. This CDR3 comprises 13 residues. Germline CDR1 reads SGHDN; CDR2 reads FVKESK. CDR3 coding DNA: TGTGCCAGCAGCGAATTTATCCTTGGAGAGCAGTTCTTC. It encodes CASSEFILGEQFF.

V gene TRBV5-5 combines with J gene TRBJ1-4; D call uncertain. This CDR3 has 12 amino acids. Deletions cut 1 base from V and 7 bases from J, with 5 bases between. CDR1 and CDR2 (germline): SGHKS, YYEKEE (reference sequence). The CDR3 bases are TGTGCCAGCAGCTTGCCGGGTGAAAAACTGTTTTTT. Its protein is CASSLPGEKLFF.

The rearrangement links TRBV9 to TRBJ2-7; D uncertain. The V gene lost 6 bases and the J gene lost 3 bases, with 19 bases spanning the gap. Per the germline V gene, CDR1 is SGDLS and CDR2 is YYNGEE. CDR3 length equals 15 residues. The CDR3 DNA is TGTGCCAGCACCAGAGGCCCCGAGGCCCTCTACGAGCAGTACTTC. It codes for CASTRGPEALYEQYF.

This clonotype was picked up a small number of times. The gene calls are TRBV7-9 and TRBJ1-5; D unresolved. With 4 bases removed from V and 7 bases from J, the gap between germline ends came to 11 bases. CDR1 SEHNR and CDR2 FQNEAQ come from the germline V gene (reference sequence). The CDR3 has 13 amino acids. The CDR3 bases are TGTGCCAGCAGCTCCTCGGGAGTGCAGCCCCAGCATTTT. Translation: CASSSSGVQPQHF.

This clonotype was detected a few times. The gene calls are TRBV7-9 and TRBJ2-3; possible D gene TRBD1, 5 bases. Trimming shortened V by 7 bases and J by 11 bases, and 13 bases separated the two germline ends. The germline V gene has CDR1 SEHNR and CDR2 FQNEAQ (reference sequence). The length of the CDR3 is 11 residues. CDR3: CASIFSGMQYF. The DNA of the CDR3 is TGTGCCAGCATTTTTTCAGGGATGCAGTATTTT. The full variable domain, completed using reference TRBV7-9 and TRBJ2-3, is DTGVSQNPRHKITKRGQNVTFRCDPISEHNRLYWYRQTLGQGPEFLTYFQNEAQLEKSRLLSDRFSAERPKGSFSTLEIQRTEQGDSAMYLCASIFSGMQYFGPGTRLTVL.

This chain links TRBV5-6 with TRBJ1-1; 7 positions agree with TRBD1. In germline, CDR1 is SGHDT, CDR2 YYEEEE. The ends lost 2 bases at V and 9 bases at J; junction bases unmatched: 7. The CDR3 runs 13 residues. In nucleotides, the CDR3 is TGTGCCAGCAGCTTATCAGGGGGAGGTAAAGCTTTCTTT. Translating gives CASSLSGGGKAFF.

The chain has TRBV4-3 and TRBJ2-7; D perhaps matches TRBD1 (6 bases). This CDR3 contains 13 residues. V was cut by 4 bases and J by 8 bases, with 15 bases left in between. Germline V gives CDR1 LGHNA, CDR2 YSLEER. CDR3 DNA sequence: TGCGCCAGCAGCCGCCTCGCAGGGGAGCAGCAGTACTTC. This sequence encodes CASSRLAGEQQYF.

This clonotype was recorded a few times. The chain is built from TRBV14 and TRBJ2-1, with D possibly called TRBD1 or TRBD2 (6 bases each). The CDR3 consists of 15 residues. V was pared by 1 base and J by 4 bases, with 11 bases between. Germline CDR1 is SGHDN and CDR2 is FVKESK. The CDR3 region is CASSQVRGGYNEQFF. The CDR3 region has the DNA TGTGCCAGCAGCCAAGTCAGGGGAGGTTACAATGAGCAGTTCTTC.

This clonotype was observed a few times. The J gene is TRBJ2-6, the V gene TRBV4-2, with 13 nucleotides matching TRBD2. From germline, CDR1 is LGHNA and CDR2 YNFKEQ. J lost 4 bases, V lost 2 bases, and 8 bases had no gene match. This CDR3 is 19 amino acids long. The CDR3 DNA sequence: TGTGCCAGCAGCCAACCTGGACTAGCGGGAGAGACAGGGGCCAACGTCCTGACTTTC. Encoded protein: CASSQPGLAGETGANVLTF.

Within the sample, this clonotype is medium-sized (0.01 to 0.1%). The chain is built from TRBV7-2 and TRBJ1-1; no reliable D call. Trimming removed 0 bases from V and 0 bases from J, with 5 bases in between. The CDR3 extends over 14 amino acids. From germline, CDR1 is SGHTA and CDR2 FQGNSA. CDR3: CASSLAGLNTEAFF. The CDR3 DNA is TGTGCCAGCAGCTTAGCAGGCCTGAACACTGAAGCTTTCTTT.

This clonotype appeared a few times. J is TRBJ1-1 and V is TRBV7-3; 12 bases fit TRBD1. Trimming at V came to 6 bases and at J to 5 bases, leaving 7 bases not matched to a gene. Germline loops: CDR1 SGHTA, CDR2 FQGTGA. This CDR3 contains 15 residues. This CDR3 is CASSPGTGGKTEAFF. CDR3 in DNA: TGTGCCAGCAGTCCTGGGACAGGGGGCAAAACTGAAGCTTTCTTT. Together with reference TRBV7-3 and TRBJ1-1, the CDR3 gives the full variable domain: GAGVSQTPSNKVTEKGKYVELRCDPISGHTALYWYRQSLGQGPEFLIYFQGTGAADDSGLPNDRFFAVRPEGSVSTLKIQRTERGDSAVYLCASSPGTGGKTEAFFGQGTRLTVV.